What follows are 28 T cell receptor beta chains derived from one specimen sequenced in a study of control samples from healthy donors and cancer patients. Profiling relied on immunoSEQ multiplex PCR, and the TCRdb table lists in-frame clones only, not all of them. The repertoire holds approximately 70,000 clones, roughly 87% seen once, with 3.5% to 4% in the top ten. The sequencing input was blood. All receptors come from a woman aged 50 to 65 in good health.

This rearrangement joins TRBV5-6 to TRBJ2-3; maybe TRBD2 (5 bases). Germline V gene sequence: CDR1 SGHDT, CDR2 YYEEEE. V was shortened by 0 bases and J by 1 base, with 15 bases between the two germline ends. The CDR3 runs to 17 residues. The chain's CDR3 is CASSLANTGSRTDTQYF. The DNA for the CDR3 is TGTGCCAGCAGCTTGGCCAACACGGGGTCCCGCACAGATACGCAGTATTTT.

The chain recombines TRBV7-6 with TRBJ1-1, with TRBD1 identical over 7 bases. Germline V gene sequence: CDR1 SGHVS, CDR2 FNYEAQ. V lost 2 bases and J lost 2; bases outside the gene matches: 2. This CDR3 has 14 amino acids. CDR3 nucleotide sequence: TGTGCCAGCAGCTTAAACAGGGGTAACACTGAAGCTTTCTTT. Protein: CASSLNRGNTEAFF. The variable domain in full, with the rest retrieved from reference TRBV7-6 and TRBJ1-1, is GAGVSQSPRYKVTKRGQDVALRCDPISGHVSLYWYRQALGQGPEFLTYFNYEAQQDKSGLPNDRFSAERPEGSISTLTIQRTEQRDSAMYRCASSLNRGNTEAFFGQGTRLTVV.

The chain has TRBV7-3 and TRBJ1-3; D gene uncertain. Germline CDR1 reads SGHTA; CDR2 reads FQGTGA. This CDR3 has 13 amino acids. The V end lost 0 bases, the J end lost 2 bases, and 2 bases lay between the germline ends. As DNA, the CDR3 is TGTGCCAGCAGCTTAACAGCTGGAAACACCATATATTTT. Translating gives CASSLTAGNTIYF. The full variable domain, its missing parts supplied by reference TRBV7-3 and TRBJ1-3, is GAGVSQTPSNKVTEKGKYVELRCDPISGHTALYWYRQSLGQGPEFLIYFQGTGAADDSGLPNDRFFAVRPEGSVSTLKIQRTERGDSAVYLCASSLTAGNTIYFGEGSWLTVV.

The chain employs TRBV28 and TRBJ2-7, with 8 bases aligning to TRBD2. The junction had 8 bases not matched to a gene; V was cut back by 5 bases and J by 2 bases. From germline, CDR1 is MDHEN and CDR2 SYDVKM. The CDR3 loop spans 15 amino acids. The CDR3 here is CASSPEKRGTYEQYF. The CDR3, as DNA: TGTGCCAGCAGTCCCGAGAAGCGGGGGACCTACGAGCAGTACTTC. Full variable domain (missing parts from reference TRBV28 and TRBJ2-7): DVKVTQSSRYLVKRTGEKVFLECVQDMDHENMFWYRQDPGLGLRLIYFSYDVKMKEKGDIPEGYSVSREKKERFSLILESASTNQTSMYLCASSPEKRGTYEQYFGPGTRLTVT.

This clone occurred a few times. The chain uses TRBV10-3 and TRBJ2-3; TRBD2 aligns across 8 bases. This CDR3 contains 14 residues. The junction had 3 bases not matched to a gene; V was cut back by 7 bases and J by 0 bases. The germline gives CDR1 ENHRY, CDR2 SYGVKD. The CDR3 DNA follows: TGTGCCATCAAAGCGGGGGCTAGCACAGATACGCAGTATTTT. As protein: CAIKAGASTDTQYF.

The CDR3 DNA sequence: TGCACCAGCAGCCAAGCCCGCGTCGGGCTAGCGGGGGCCCACAATGAGCAGTTCTTC. It yields the protein CTSSQARVGLAGAHNEQFF. The rearrangement joins TRBV1 to TRBJ2-1; the table's D call, TRBD2, was not checked against the DNA. TRBV1 is marked as a pseudogene. This CDR3 comprises 19 residues.

This chain joins TRBV5-1 and TRBJ1-1; D gene uncertain. V lost 0 bases to trimming and J lost 1 base, with 4 bases between them. Germline CDR1 is SGHRS and CDR2 is YFSETQ. The CDR3 runs to 13 residues. Here the CDR3 DNA reads TGCGCCAGCAGCTTGGACTCGAACACTGAAGCTTTCTTT. It yields the protein CASSLDSNTEAFF.

The chain couples TRBV23-1 to TRBJ2-2; 10 bases match TRBD1. TRBV23-1 is annotated as an ORF whose role is uncertain. The CDR3 loop spans 15 amino acids. J lost 7 bases, V lost 9 bases, and 11 bases had no gene match. The CDR3 sequence: CASLPDRGSSGELFF. The DNA for the CDR3 is TGCGCCAGTTTACCGGACAGGGGGTCTAGCGGGGAGCTGTTTTTT.

The gene calls are TRBV10-1 and TRBJ1-1; D unclear. The V end lost 8 bases, the J end lost 3 bases, and 13 bases lay between the germline ends. This CDR3 spans 13 amino acids. The germline gives CDR1 WNHNN, CDR2 SYGVQD (reference sequence). CDR3 nucleotides: TGCGCCAGCGCAGCCCCTGGGGACACTGAAGCTTTCTTT. Translated: CASAAPGDTEAFF.

The CDR3 DNA is TGCGCCAGCAGTGATAAGGGGATCCGAGAGACCCAGTACTTC. Its protein is CASSDKGIRETQYF. The rearrangement joins TRBV10-1 to TRBJ2-5; weak D call: TRBD1 (5 bases). CDR1 and CDR2 from the germline V gene are WNHNN and SYGVQD (reference sequence). Trimming stripped 3 bases from V and 4 bases from J, with 12 bases between. This CDR3 spans 14 amino acids.

The gene calls are TRBV6-5 and TRBJ1-1; TRBD1 aligns across 7 bases. Trimming removed 0 bases from V and 4 bases from J; junction bases left unmatched: 5. CDR3 length equals 15 residues. Germline assignment: CDR1 MNHEY and CDR2 SVGAGI. The CDR3 DNA reads TGTGCCAGCAGTTACTCCGCAGAGGGGGCCACTGAAGCTTTCTTT. Protein sequence: CASSYSAEGATEAFF.

The CDR3 region is CASSLARGYNYGYTF. CDR3 coding DNA: TGTGCCAGCAGCTTAGCGCGAGGGTATAACTATGGCTACACCTTC. This chain connects TRBV7-6 to TRBJ1-2; D is ambiguous. The CDR3 has 15 residues. CDR1 SGHVS and CDR2 FNYEAQ come from the germline V gene. Trimming shortened V by 0 bases and J by 1 base, and 9 bases separated the two germline ends.

The chain uses TRBV6-5 and TRBJ2-7; tentative D call: TRBD2 (5 bases). CDR3 length equals 12 residues. The V gene's germline CDR1 is MNHEY and CDR2 SVGAGI. Trimming cost V 6 bases and J 6 bases, with 12 bases left between them. The CDR3 spells CASRLDSREQYF. Here the CDR3 DNA reads TGTGCCAGCAGGCTGGACTCGCGCGAGCAGTACTTC.

This chain uses TRBV29-1 with TRBJ1-3, with no clear D. The V end was cut by 2 bases, the J end by 6 bases, with 5 bases between. Germline V gene data show CDR1 as SQVTM and CDR2 as ANQGSEA. The CDR3 has 11 amino acids. CDR3 nucleotide sequence: TGCAGCGTTGAACTCGCAAACACCATATATTTT. Translation gives CSVELANTIYF. Complete variable domain (other parts from reference TRBV29-1 and TRBJ1-3): SAVISQKPSRDICQRGTSLTIQCQVDSQVTMMFWYRQQPGQSLTLIATANQGSEATYESGFVIDKFPISRPNLTFSTLTVSNMSPEDSSIYLCSVELANTIYFGEGSWLTVV.

The V and J genes are TRBV7-3 and TRBJ2-7; D gene unclear. CDR1 is SGHTA and CDR2 is FQGTGA in the germline V gene. The CDR3 loop spans 14 amino acids. Trimming removed 11 bases at V and 4 bases at J, with 21 bases between. Here the CDR3 DNA reads TGTGCCCGCGCGAGCCGCCTGGCACCGTACGAGCAGTACTTC. This gives the protein CARASRLAPYEQYF.

The chain carries TRBV20-1 and TRBJ2-3, with 8 positions matching TRBD2. The CDR3 loop spans 14 amino acids. Germline CDR1 DFQATT, CDR2 SNEGSKA (reference sequence). V was pared by 3 bases and J by 2 bases, with 4 bases of the junction left unmatched. The CDR3: CSASLAGFTDTQYF. The CDR3 DNA reads as TGCAGTGCTAGTTTAGCGGGATTCACAGATACGCAGTATTTT.

This chain joins TRBV4-1 and TRBJ1-1; D is unclear. Trimming took off 3 bases at V and 5 bases at J, with 10 bases between the two ends. The germline V gene encodes CDR1 MGHRA and CDR2 YSYEKL. CDR3 length equals 13 residues. In DNA, the CDR3 is TGCGCCAGCAGCCAGGGTCAACGGACTGAAGCTTTCTTT. Protein product: CASSQGQRTEAFF.

V is TRBV4-1 and J is TRBJ2-1, with 7 bases aligning to TRBD1. CDR3 size: 15 residues. The germline V gene encodes CDR1 MGHRA and CDR2 YSYEKL. After removal of 4 bases from V and 4 bases from J, the junction contained 7 bases not matched to a gene. This CDR3 is CASSPSRDRYNEQFF. The CDR3 DNA reads as TGCGCCAGCAGCCCGTCCCGGGACAGATACAATGAGCAGTTCTTC.

This clone showed up just a few times. The CDR3 DNA reads TGCAGTGCTACTGACCCGGGAGGAAGTAAGGACGAGCAGTACTTC. This encodes CSATDPGGSKDEQYF. The chain joins TRBV20-1 to TRBJ2-7, with 7 bases aligning to TRBD2. Germline CDR1 DFQATT, CDR2 SNEGSKA (reference sequence). With 4 bases clipped from V and 5 bases from J, the junction kept 14 bases outside the gene matches. The CDR3 has 15 residues.

The chain has TRBV24-1 and TRBJ2-1; TRBD2 matches at 13 bases. Germline V CDR1 and CDR2: KGHDR, SFDVKD. V trimming: 2 bases; J trimming: 1 base; junction bases outside the gene matches: 7. CDR3 length: 19 residues. The CDR3 is CATSDWTSGRGGSYNEQFF. The CDR3 DNA sequence: TGTGCCACCAGTGATTGGACTAGCGGGAGAGGGGGGTCCTACAATGAGCAGTTCTTC.

The rearrangement joins TRBV24-1 to TRBJ2-3; no definite D call. Trimming cost V 3 bases and J 2 bases, with 5 bases left between them. This CDR3 is 13 amino acids long. CDR1 is KGHDR, CDR2 SFDVKD, per germline. CDR3 amino acids: CATSDRATDTQYF. As DNA, the CDR3 is TGTGCCACCAGTGATCGGGCCACAGATACGCAGTATTTT.

The chain has TRBV11-2 and TRBJ2-3; D is possibly TRBD2 (5 bases). V was pared by 1 base and J by 0 bases, with 14 bases between. The CDR3 spans 17 residues. Looked up from germline, CDR1 is SGHAT and CDR2 is FQNNGV. DNA for the CDR3: TGTGCCAGCAGCTTAGGGGCGCTAGCTTCTAGCACAGATACGCAGTATTTT. Residues: CASSLGALASSTDTQYF.

This clone came up once. The V gene is TRBV28, the J gene TRBJ1-4; D is uncertain. The CDR3 loop spans 15 amino acids. The germline CDR1 and CDR2 sequences are MDHEN and SYDVKM. The V gene lost 6 bases and the J gene lost 7 bases, with 18 bases spanning the gap. The CDR3 loop reads CASSRLPPGGEKLFF. CDR3 nucleotides: TGTGCCAGCAGCCGCCTACCACCAGGTGGTGAAAAACTGTTTTTT.

The chain joins TRBV3-1 (or the pseudogene TRBV3-2) to TRBJ1-2; TRBD1 is a possible D gene (5 bases). The germline gives CDR1 LGHDT, CDR2 YNNKEL (reference sequence). V lost 4 bases and J lost 4, with 13 bases in between. The CDR3 consists of 14 residues. The CDR3: CASSPESGRYGYTF. The CDR3 DNA reads TGTGCCAGCAGCCCGGAATCAGGGCGCTATGGCTACACCTTC.

V and J are TRBV5-1 and TRBJ1-1; a possible D gene is TRBD1 (6 bases). The CDR3 consists of 14 residues. The germline V and J ends were trimmed by 2 bases and 4 bases, with 12 bases remaining between them. Germline loops: CDR1 SGHRS, CDR2 YFSETQ. The CDR3 spells CASSLPGRGTEAFF. CDR3 nucleotides: TGCGCCAGCAGCTTACCCGGCAGGGGCACTGAAGCTTTCTTT.

This chain uses TRBV10-1 with TRBJ2-3; no definite D call. This CDR3 has 11 residues. V lost 3 bases, J lost 6 bases, and 4 bases lay in between. Looked up from germline, CDR1 is WNHNN and CDR2 is SYGVQD (reference sequence). The CDR3 nucleotides are TGCGCCAGCAGTGACCCCGATACGCAGTATTTT. Protein product: CASSDPDTQYF.

The chain links TRBV27 to TRBJ2-5, with TRBD2 matching over 14 bases. The CDR3 loop spans 18 amino acids. J was trimmed by 4 bases and V by 3 bases; bases with no gene match: 10. Germline V lookup: CDR1 MNHEY, CDR2 SMNVEV (reference sequence). The CDR3, as DNA: TGTGCCAGCAGTTTTCAGACTAGCGGGAGGGGACTGGTAGAGACCCAGTACTTC. Amino acid sequence: CASSFQTSGRGLVETQYF.

The rearrangement uses TRBV30 and TRBJ1-3; D not certain. This CDR3 has 15 residues. The V and J ends lost 1 base and 0 bases respectively, with 10 bases between them. The germline V gene encodes CDR1 GTSNPN and CDR2 SVGIG (reference sequence). The CDR3 protein is CAWSARARSGNTIYF. In nucleotides, the CDR3 is TGTGCCTGGAGTGCTCGGGCCCGCTCTGGAAACACCATATATTTT. Supplemented by reference TRBV30 and TRBJ1-3, the full variable domain reads SQTIHQWPATLVQPVGSPLSLECTVEGTSNPNLYWYRQAAGRGLQLLFYSVGIGQISSEVPQNLSASRPQDRQFILSSKKLLLSDSGFYLCAWSARARSGNTIYFGEGSWLTVV.